This entry lists 27 T cell receptor beta chains sequenced from one sample in a study of cytomegalovirus exposure and HLA in healthy donors. PCR used 60 Vbeta primers and 13 Jbeta primers. Sequencing was performed with immunoSEQ multiplex PCR; in TCRdb, only in-frame clones are kept and a portion is missing. The repertoire holds about 130,000 clones, with about 85% as singletons. Sequencing input: PBMCs. The source is a boy between 10 and 17 years old in good health and CMV-seronegative.

The V call is TRBV29-1, the J call TRBJ1-1, with TRBD1 as a possible D gene (6 bases). V gave up 4 bases and J gave up 3 bases, with 9 bases separating them. Germline V gene sequence: CDR1 SQVTM, CDR2 ANQGSEA. The CDR3 runs to 12 residues. CDR3 nucleotides: TGCAGCGTTGTAGGGGGGGACACTGAAGCTTTCTTT. Protein: CSVVGGDTEAFF.

The chain links TRBV19 to TRBJ1-4; D may be TRBD1 (5 bases). Trimming removed 3 bases from V and 7 bases from J, with 15 bases in between. Germline CDR1 reads LNHDA; CDR2 reads SQIVND (reference sequence). The CDR3 length is 15 residues. The CDR3 DNA reads as TGTGCCAGTAGTATGCAGGGTTCCTACGGTGAAAAACTGTTTTTT. Amino acids: CASSMQGSYGEKLFF.

The rearrangement links TRBV6-5 to TRBJ2-5; no firm D call. Trimming removed 6 bases from V and 3 bases from J, with 11 bases in between. Germline assignment: CDR1 MNHEY and CDR2 SVGAGI. The CDR3 totals 13 residues. In DNA, the CDR3 is TGTGCCAGCAGGAGCTTCGAGAAAGAGACCCAGTACTTC. As protein: CASRSFEKETQYF.

The chain has TRBV4-3 and TRBJ1-1, with unresolved D. CDR1 and CDR2 from the germline V gene are LGHNA and YSLEER. V was cut by 1 base and J by 2 bases, with 11 bases left in between. The CDR3 consists of 15 residues. CDR3 DNA sequence: TGCGCCAGCAGCCAAGTATATCCTCTAAACACTGAAGCTTTCTTT. Protein sequence: CASSQVYPLNTEAFF.

The chain uses TRBV7-3 and TRBJ2-3; D unresolved. Germline V gene sequence: CDR1 SGHTA, CDR2 FQGTGA. Trimming stripped 2 bases from V and 1 base from J, with 7 bases between. The CDR3 has 14 residues. The chain's CDR3 is CASSLYLGTDTQYF. CDR3 sequence (DNA): TGTGCCAGCAGCTTATATCTCGGCACAGATACGCAGTATTTT.

The V gene is TRBV2, the J gene TRBJ2-2; 12 bases align to TRBD1. The CDR3 spans 15 residues. CDR1 and CDR2 (germline): SNHLY, FYNNEI. With V trimmed by 8 bases and J by 2 bases, 3 bases remained unmatched. The CDR3 loop is CASSGQGANTGELFF. Here the CDR3 DNA reads TGTGCCAGCTCGGGACAGGGGGCAAACACCGGGGAGCTGTTTTTT.

V gene TRBV7-8 combines with J gene TRBJ1-6; a possible D gene is TRBD1 (6 bases). Germline lookup yields CDR1 SGHVS and CDR2 FQNEAQ. The CDR3 runs to 16 residues. V lost 5 bases to trimming and J lost 4 bases, with 15 bases between them. In DNA form, the CDR3 reads TGTGCCAGCAGCCCGTGGCAGGACAGATATAATTCACCCCTCCACTTT. This codes for CASSPWQDRYNSPLHF. The full variable domain, completed using reference TRBV7-8 and TRBJ1-6, is GAGVSQSPRYKVAKRGQDVALRCDPISGHVSLFWYQQALGQGPEFLTYFQNEAQLDKSGLPSDRFFAERPEGSVSTLKIQRTQQEDSAVYLCASSPWQDRYNSPLHFGNGTRLTVT.

The chain employs TRBV5-4 and TRBJ1-2, with D hard to call. Trimming removed 1 base from V and 2 bases from J, with 6 bases in between. Per germline, CDR1 SGHNT and CDR2 YYREEE (reference sequence). This CDR3 spans 13 amino acids. CDR3 DNA sequence: TGTGCCAGCAGCTTGCGCGGCAACTATGGCTACACCTTC. It yields the protein CASSLRGNYGYTF. Based on the CDR3 plus reference TRBV5-4 and TRBJ1-2, the full variable domain is ETGVTQSPTHLIKTRGQQVTLRCSSQSGHNTVSWYQQALGQGPQFIFQYYREEENGRGNFPPRFSGLQFPNYSSELNVNALELDDSALYLCASSLRGNYGYTFGSGTRLTVV.

The chain combines TRBV7-2 with TRBJ1-1; D unclear. CDR3 length equals 13 residues. V lost 5 bases and J 1 base, leaving 8 bases between the germline ends. Germline V gene lookup returns CDR1 SGHTA and CDR2 FQGNSA. The CDR3 region is CASSPRANTEAFF. The CDR3 DNA sequence: TGTGCCAGCAGCCCGAGGGCGAACACTGAAGCTTTCTTT.

The J gene is TRBJ1-1, the V gene TRBV5-1, with D hard to call. The germline V gene has CDR1 SGHRS and CDR2 YFSETQ. The V end was cut by 6 bases, the J end by 2 bases, with 11 bases between. This CDR3 is 13 amino acids long. Here the CDR3 DNA reads TGCGCCAGCAAGGAGGGTATAAACACTGAAGCTTTCTTT. Translation gives CASKEGINTEAFF.

The chain uses TRBV4-3 and TRBJ2-3, with TRBD2 matching 13 bases. This CDR3 comprises 21 residues. In germline, CDR1 is LGHNA, CDR2 YSLEER. The V segment lost 0 bases and the J segment 2 bases; nucleotides outside the gene matches: 14. The CDR3 is CASSQDLTGLGLAGVTDTQYF. CDR3 nucleotide sequence: TGCGCCAGCAGCCAAGACCTTACCGGACTAGGACTAGCGGGAGTCACAGATACGCAGTATTTT.

A note on this clone: The germline gene is not matched at one end of the junction; a read error may be the cause. The rearrangement joins TRBV30 to TRBJ2-1; 13 bases are a match to TRBD2. The germline gives CDR1 GTSNPN, CDR2 SVGIG (reference sequence). The CDR3 loop spans 15 amino acids. The CDR3 sequence: CARSGTSGAYNEQFF. The CDR3 region has the DNA TGTGCCCGGAGCGGGACTAGCGGGGCCTACAATGAGCAGTTCTTC.

The chain uses TRBV7-8 and TRBJ1-2; 7 bases are shared with TRBD1. The germline CDR1 and CDR2 sequences are SGHVS and FQNEAQ. This CDR3 comprises 14 residues. V was clipped by 3 bases and J by 6 bases; unmatched bases: 7. For the CDR3, the DNA is TGTGCCAGCAGCTTCAACAGGGGCTTGCATGGCTACACCTTC. Amino acids: CASSFNRGLHGYTF.

The chain has TRBV4-2 and TRBJ1-6; possibly TRBD1 for D (5 bases). With 3 bases removed from V and 9 bases from J, the gap between germline ends came to 18 bases. Per germline, CDR1 LGHNA and CDR2 YNFKEQ. This CDR3 has 16 amino acids. CDR3 amino acids: CASSQEPGLYASPLHF. CDR3 DNA: TGTGCCAGCAGCCAGGAACCGGGACTCTATGCTTCACCCCTCCACTTT.

V gene TRBV7-3 combines with J gene TRBJ1-5; perhaps TRBD1 as D (6 bases). This CDR3 comprises 17 residues. From germline, CDR1 is SGHTA and CDR2 FQGTGA. V was trimmed by 9 bases and J by 3 bases, leaving 24 bases between them. The CDR3, as DNA: TGTGCCAGGAGTAACCCAACCCGGGACATTTTCAATCAGCCCCAGCATTTT. Its protein is CARSNPTRDIFNQPQHF. Complete variable domain (other parts from reference TRBV7-3 and TRBJ1-5): GAGVSQTPSNKVTEKGKYVELRCDPISGHTALYWYRQSLGQGPEFLIYFQGTGAADDSGLPNDRFFAVRPEGSVSTLKIQRTERGDSAVYLCARSNPTRDIFNQPQHFGDGTRLSIL.

The rearrangement joins TRBV27 to TRBJ1-2, with D possibly matching TRBD1 (6 bases). Germline lookup yields CDR1 MNHEY and CDR2 SMNVEV (reference sequence). Trimming removed 4 bases from V and 3 bases from J, with 12 bases in between. CDR3 length equals 14 residues. The CDR3 DNA reads as TGTGCCAGCAGTTCGACAGGTCCTGACTATGGCTACACCTTC. Translation gives CASSSTGPDYGYTF.

This chain links TRBV6-1 with TRBJ1-2; D is unclear. Germline loops: CDR1 MNHNS, CDR2 SASEGT. The V gene lost 3 bases and the J gene lost 1 base, with 3 bases spanning the gap. The CDR3 totals 12 residues. CDR3 nucleotide sequence: TGTGCCAGCAGTGACAGTAACTATGGCTACACCTTC. Encoded protein: CASSDSNYGYTF.

V is TRBV9 and J is TRBJ1-1; D is unclear. V was pared by 0 bases and J by 1 base, with 7 bases between. The length of the CDR3 is 14 residues. Germline V CDR1 and CDR2: SGDLS, YYNGEE. The CDR3 region has the DNA TGTGCCAGCAGCGTAGACCCGAGGAACACTGAAGCTTTCTTT. This sequence encodes CASSVDPRNTEAFF.

The chain carries TRBV10-3 and TRBJ2-6; D is possibly TRBD1 (6 bases). The CDR3 covers 15 residues. Trimming stripped 6 bases from V and 2 bases from J, with 11 bases between. CDR1 ENHRY and CDR2 SYGVKD come from the germline V gene. Written as DNA, the CDR3 is TGTGCCATCAGCGGCACAGGGACTGGGGCCAACGTCCTGACTTTC. It codes for CAISGTGTGANVLTF.

The chain is built from TRBV5-4 and TRBJ2-1; the match to TRBD1 covers 7 bases. The CDR3 has 14 amino acids. The germline CDR1 and CDR2 sequences are SGHNT and YYREEE (reference sequence). V was clipped by 5 bases and J by 8 bases; unmatched bases: 10. CDR3 DNA sequence: TGTGCCAGCAGTCATCCCTTAGGGGGCTATGAGCAGTTCTTC. As protein: CASSHPLGGYEQFF.

The chain has TRBV19 and TRBJ2-3, with D possibly TRBD1 on 5 matching bases. The length of the CDR3 is 14 residues. CDR1 is LNHDA, CDR2 SQIVND, per germline (reference sequence). Deletions cut 4 bases from V and 5 bases from J, with 13 bases between. Here the CDR3 DNA reads TGTGCCAGTAGTACAAAGGGGCTCGGAGATACGCAGTATTTT. Its translation is CASSTKGLGDTQYF.

The sample holds one count of this clone. This sequence joins TRBV4-3 and TRBJ2-1; 10 bases agree with TRBD2. The CDR3 runs to 16 residues. Trimming cost V 3 bases and J 7 bases; bases outside gene matches: 9. The germline V gene encodes CDR1 LGHNA and CDR2 YSLEER. For the CDR3, the DNA is TGCGCCAGCAGCCACCAAAGCGGGGGGGCAAGGAATGAGCAGTTCTTC. This gives the protein CASSHQSGGARNEQFF.

The gene calls are TRBV4-2 and TRBJ1-1; D is perhaps TRBD1 (5 bases). The V and J ends lost 6 bases and 0 bases respectively, with 8 bases between them. Germline lookup yields CDR1 LGHNA and CDR2 YNFKEQ. This CDR3 has 13 amino acids. The chain's CDR3 is CASRTELNTEAFF. Written as DNA, the CDR3 is TGTGCCAGCAGGACAGAGTTGAACACTGAAGCTTTCTTT.

The V gene is TRBV2, the J gene TRBJ2-3, with 10 bases matching TRBD2. The germline gives CDR1 SNHLY, CDR2 FYNNEI. Unmatched junction bases numbered 9, after V lost 3 bases and J lost 6 bases. The CDR3 consists of 16 residues. As DNA, the CDR3 is TGTGCCAGCAGTGATAGTCTAGCGGGAGATCGGGATACGCAGTATTTT. Its translation is CASSDSLAGDRDTQYF. The entire variable domain, with the rest obtained from reference TRBV2 and TRBJ2-3, is as follows: EPEVTQTPSHQVTQMGQEVILRCVPISNHLYFYWYRQILGQKVEFLVSFYNNEISEKSEIFDDQFSVERPDGSNFTLKIRSTKLEDSAMYFCASSDSLAGDRDTQYFGPGTRLTVL.

V usage is TRBV6-1 and J usage is TRBJ2-7; 11 bases agree with TRBD2. V lost 6 bases, J lost 7 bases, and 11 bases stayed unmatched. Germline V lookup: CDR1 MNHNS, CDR2 SASEGT. The CDR3 loop spans 15 amino acids. This chain's CDR3 is CASRPRLAGTGEQYF. DNA for the CDR3: TGTGCCAGCAGACCACGACTAGCGGGAACGGGTGAGCAGTACTTC.

In its sample, this clone was seen once. The chain combines TRBV4-1 with TRBJ2-1, with D uncertain. Trimming removed 0 bases from V and 4 bases from J, with 10 bases in between. Germline values: CDR1 MGHRA, CDR2 YSYEKL. The CDR3 length is 15 residues. The CDR3: CASSQDPIAYNEQFF. DNA for the CDR3: TGCGCCAGCAGCCAAGACCCCATCGCGTACAATGAGCAGTTCTTC.

This clone showed up just once. The chain employs TRBV5-1 and TRBJ1-2; no definite D call. Trimming removed 5 bases from V and 8 bases from J, with 13 bases in between. This CDR3 is 12 amino acids long. Germline V lookup: CDR1 SGHRS, CDR2 YFSETQ. The CDR3 here is CASRGTIGGYTF. The CDR3 nucleotides are TGCGCCAGCAGAGGCACCATCGGGGGCTACACCTTC.